This TCR beta chain was identified during a study of regulatory T cells in long-lasting Graves disease. Documented time point: newly diagnosed GD, antithyroid drugs for less than 3 months. The TCR library was prepared using RNA isolated from PBMCs. This clonotype was counted many times. Its antigen remains unidentified. Notes on the study in general: Whereas new patients shared 966 public clonotypes, persistent patients shared more, at 2,500 to 3,500. Because few samples were included, accuracy may have been lower. Thyroid tissue went unexamined; only peripheral blood was analyzed.

CDR3 regions were amplified by Arm-PCR using iRepertoire HTBI primers to build TCR beta libraries. Using its own MiXCR run on the multiplex PCR reads, TCRdb lists one record per CDR3 protein. Of around 250,000 distinct CDR3 sequences listed, roughly a fifth are singletons. The sample was peripheral blood mononuclear cells (PBMCs), taken at new diagnosis, from a patient treated with antithyroid drugs. The receptor comes from a female donor with Graves disease.

CDR3 nucleotide sequence: TGTGCCAGCAGTTTATTGGGACGGCAGTTCTTC. This gives the protein CASSLLGRQFF. V and J are TRBV28 and TRBJ2-1; D tentatively reads TRBD1 or TRBD2 (5 bases each). Germline-derived CDR1 and CDR2 are MDHEN and SYDVKM. The CDR3 length is 11 residues. V shed 1 base and J shed 12 bases, with 7 bases lying between them.